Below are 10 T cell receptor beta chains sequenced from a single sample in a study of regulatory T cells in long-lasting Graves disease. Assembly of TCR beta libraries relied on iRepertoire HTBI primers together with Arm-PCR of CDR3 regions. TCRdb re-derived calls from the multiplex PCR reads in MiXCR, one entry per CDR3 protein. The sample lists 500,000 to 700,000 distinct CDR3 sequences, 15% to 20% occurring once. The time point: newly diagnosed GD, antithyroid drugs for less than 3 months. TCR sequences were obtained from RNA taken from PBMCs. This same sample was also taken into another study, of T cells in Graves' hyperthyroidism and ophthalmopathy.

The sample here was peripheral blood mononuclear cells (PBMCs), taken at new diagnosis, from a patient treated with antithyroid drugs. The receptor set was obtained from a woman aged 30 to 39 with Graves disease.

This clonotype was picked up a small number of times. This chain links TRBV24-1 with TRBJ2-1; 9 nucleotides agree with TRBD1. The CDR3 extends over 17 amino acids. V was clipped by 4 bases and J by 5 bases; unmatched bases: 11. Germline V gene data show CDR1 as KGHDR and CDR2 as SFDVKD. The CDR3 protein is CATSDGTGFSPHNEQFF. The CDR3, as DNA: TGTGCCACCAGTGACGGGACAGGGTTTTCACCCCACAATGAGCAGTTCTTC.

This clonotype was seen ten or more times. The CDR3 loop reads CATQNYPGLSSYEQYF. The CDR3 nucleotides are TGTGCCACCCAAAACTACCCGGGACTGAGCTCCTACGAGCAGTACTTC. The J gene is TRBJ2-7, the V gene TRBV28; weak D call: TRBD2 (6 bases). The V gene's germline CDR1 is MDHEN and CDR2 SYDVKM. With 10 bases removed from V and 0 bases from J, the gap between germline ends came to 22 bases. The CDR3 totals 16 residues. The whole variable domain, remainder taken from reference TRBV28 and TRBJ2-7, is DVKVTQSSRYLVKRTGEKVFLECVQDMDHENMFWYRQDPGLGLRLIYFSYDVKMKEKGDIPEGYSVSREKKERFSLILESASTNQTSMYLCATQNYPGLSSYEQYFGPGTRLTVT.

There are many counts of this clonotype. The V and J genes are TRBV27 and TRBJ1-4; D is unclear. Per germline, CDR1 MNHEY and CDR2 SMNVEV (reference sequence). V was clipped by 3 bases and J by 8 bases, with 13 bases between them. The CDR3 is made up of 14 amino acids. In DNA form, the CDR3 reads TGTGCCAGCAGTTTCGTTCGCGGACTGGAAAAACTGTTTTTT. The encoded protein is CASSFVRGLEKLFF.

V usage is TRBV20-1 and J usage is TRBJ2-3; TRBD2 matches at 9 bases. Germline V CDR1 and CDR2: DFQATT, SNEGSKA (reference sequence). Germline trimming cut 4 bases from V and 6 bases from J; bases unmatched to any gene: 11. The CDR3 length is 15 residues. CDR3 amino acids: CSANSRREGRDTQYF. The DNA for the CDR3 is TGCAGTGCTAATAGTAGGCGGGAGGGCCGGGATACGCAGTATTTT.

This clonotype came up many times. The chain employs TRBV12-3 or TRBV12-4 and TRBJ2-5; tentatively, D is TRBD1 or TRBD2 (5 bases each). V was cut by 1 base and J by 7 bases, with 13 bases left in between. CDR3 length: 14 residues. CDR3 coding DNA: TGTGCCAGCAGTTTAGTTGGGACCACGGGGACCCAGTACTTC. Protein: CASSLVGTTGTQYF.

The CDR3 DNA sequence: TGTGCCAGCAGCTCAACCGGGACGGGCCCCTACGAGCAGTACTTC. Translating it yields CASSSTGTGPYEQYF. This chain connects TRBV5-5 to TRBJ2-7, with D possibly being TRBD1 or TRBD2 (5 bases each). The germline V and J ends were trimmed by 3 bases and 2 bases, with 15 bases remaining between them. The germline V gene has CDR1 SGHKS and CDR2 YYEKEE (reference sequence). The CDR3 consists of 15 residues.

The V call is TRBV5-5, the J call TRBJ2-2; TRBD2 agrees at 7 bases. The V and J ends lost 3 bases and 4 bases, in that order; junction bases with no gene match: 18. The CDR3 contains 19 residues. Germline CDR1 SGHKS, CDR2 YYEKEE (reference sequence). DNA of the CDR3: TGTGCCAGCAGCTCCCGTGAGCGAGGGAGGGCCGACAGCACCGGGGAGCTGTTTTTT. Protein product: CASSSRERGRADSTGELFF.

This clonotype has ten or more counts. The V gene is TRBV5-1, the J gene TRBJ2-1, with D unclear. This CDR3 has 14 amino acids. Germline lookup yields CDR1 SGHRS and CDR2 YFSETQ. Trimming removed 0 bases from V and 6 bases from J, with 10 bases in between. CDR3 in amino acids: CASSLGGSSNEQFF. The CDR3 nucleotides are TGCGCCAGCAGCTTGGGGGGTAGCAGCAATGAGCAGTTCTTC. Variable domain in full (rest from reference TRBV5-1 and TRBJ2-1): KAGVTQTPRYLIKTRGQQVTLSCSPISGHRSVSWYQQTPGQGLQFLFEYFSETQRNKGNFPGRFSGRQFSNSRSEMNVSTLELGDSALYLCASSLGGSSNEQFFGPGTRLTVL.

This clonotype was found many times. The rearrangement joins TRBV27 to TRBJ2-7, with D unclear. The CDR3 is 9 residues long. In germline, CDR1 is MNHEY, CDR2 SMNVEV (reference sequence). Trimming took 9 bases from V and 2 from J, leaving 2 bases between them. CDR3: CARPYEQYF. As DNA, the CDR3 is TGTGCCAGACCCTACGAGCAGTACTTC.

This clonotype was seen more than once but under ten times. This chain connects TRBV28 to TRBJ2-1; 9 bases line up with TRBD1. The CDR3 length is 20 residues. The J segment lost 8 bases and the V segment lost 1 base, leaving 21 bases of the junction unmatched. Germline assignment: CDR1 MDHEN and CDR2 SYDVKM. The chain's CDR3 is CASSLSRSTGGSFNKDEQFF. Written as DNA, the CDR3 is TGTGCCAGCAGTTTATCTCGGTCGACAGGGGGTAGCTTTAACAAGGATGAGCAGTTCTTC.